This T cell receptor beta chain was identified during a study of blood T cell repertoires in COVID-19. Study-wide background: COVID-19 samples collected from the United States, Italy and Spain covered acute and convalescent phases.

Participant ages covered 18 to 89 years across 20 to 30 US areas. Allocation to cohorts depended on clinical history reported by the participants. After removal of 4 bases from V and 2 bases from J, the junction contained 5 bases not matched to a gene. The CDR3 runs 15 residues. Looked up from germline, CDR1 is LNHDA and CDR2 is SQIVND (reference sequence). In the original analysis: Estimates of nucleated cell counts were drawn from the amplification of reference gene primers. TCRdb's table, derived via immunoSEQ multiplex PCR, lists solely in-frame clones and lacks some. The V and J calls and the clone size are those of that table, but D and trimming were determined from the DNA. The table records some 220,000 clones, roughly 88% of them present only once.

V is TRBV19 and J is TRBJ1-5; 7 bases are shared with TRBD1. This TCR derives from a middle-aged woman with acute COVID-19. Sequencing was carried out using PBMCs or T cells enriched from blood (not recorded which). CDR3 region: CASSRQGGGNQPQHF. CDR3 sequence (DNA): TGTGCCAGTAGTAGGCAGGGGGGCGGCAATCAGCCCCAGCATTTT.